The following is a T cell receptor beta chain sequence with its context. Its target is unknown. This sample stems from a study of shared clonotypes between healthy human individuals. Study as a whole: The study used three CD4 naive, three CD4 memory, two CD8 naive and one CD8 memory plate per donor.

It was CD45RO-negative cells, positively selected for CCR7, that made up naive CD8 cells, with terminally differentiated effector memory CD45RA+ cells excluded. Study results and caveats: Only blood samples were collected, and tissue repertoires likely differ.

Germline CDR1 reads SGHDT; CDR2 reads YYEEEE. The length of the CDR3 is 15 residues. Trimming removed 2 bases at V and 6 bases at J, with 18 bases between. Execution of the assay was at deep level. Here immunoSEQ multiplex PCR was the method, and the copy in TCRdb shows in-frame clones only, minus some. The profile shows approximately 2,000,000 clones, 90% to 95% of them singletons. This clonotype originated in a man younger than 35 in good health. Some clones in this sample may be carry-over from other donors' samples. The chain joins TRBV5-6 to TRBJ2-7; no firm D call. The material sequenced was naive CD8+ T cells from PBMCs. CDR3 residues: CASSFSDWVGLEQYF. In DNA, the CDR3 is TGTGCCAGCAGCTTTTCCGACTGGGTCGGGCTCGAGCAGTACTTC.